This TCR beta chain was recorded in a study of cytomegalovirus exposure and HLA in healthy donors. Both 60 Vbeta primers and 13 Jbeta primers went into the PCR. Clones were read by immunoSEQ multiplex PCR, and TCRdb kept only the in-frame ones, dropping some. The sample records 130,000 or so clones, roughly 80% being singletons. CDR1 and CDR2 (germline): LNHDA, SQIVND (reference sequence). This CDR3 is built from 12 residues. The V end lost 3 bases, the J end lost 6 bases, and 5 bases lay between the germline ends. Comments on this clone: What it recognizes is unknown.

Study results and caveats: Apart from CMV serostatus, no immune exposure information was available. The investigators catalogued 150 to 200 TCR beta chains as cytomegalovirus-associated. High sensitivity and specificity were reportedly achieved when the classifier diagnosed cytomegalovirus status. Association of a missense DCLRE1C variant with TCR beta V- and J-gene trimming was reported in a later analysis.

The receptor's source is a man in his forties or fifties in good health and CMV-seronegative. Source material: PBMCs. The chain carries TRBV19 and TRBJ2-2; D ambiguous. For the CDR3, the DNA is TGTGCCAGTAGTATCTATCCCGGGGAGCTGTTTTTT. It specifies CASSIYPGELFF.